This TCR beta chain was captured in a study of identical twins. General study points: Where beta out-of-frame sequences were concerned, excess twin sharing was weaker. Out-of-frame alpha sequences that twins shared showed excess low generation probability.

The CDR3 is 14 amino acids. V lost 3 bases and J lost 10; bases outside the gene matches: 4. On this clonotype: Its target is unknown.

A universal primer site arose from template switching, and cDNA bore unique molecular identifiers. From the 5' RACE reads, TCRdb called clonotypes with MiXCR, one entry per CDR3 protein. The repertoire holds about 200,000 distinct CDR3 sequences, roughly 10% seen once, with approximately 11% in the top ten. Every one of the donors was a healthy Caucasian. Sequencing was done on a sample of memory T cells sorted from blood. This TCR was sampled from a man aged 50-60 years in good health. The genes are TRBV12-3 or TRBV12-4 and TRBJ2-1, with 12 positions matching TRBD2. The chain's CDR3 is CASSFSSGRGEQFF. CDR3 bases: TGTGCCAGCAGTTTTTCTAGCGGGAGGGGCGAGCAGTTCTTC.